The 8 T cell receptor beta chains in this list originate from one sample, sequenced in a study of radiotherapy plus CTLA-4 blockade in lung cancer. Libraries were prepared by immunoSEQ multiplex PCR; TCRdb keeps only in-frame clonotypes and omits some of them. The sample lists nearly 110,000 clones, more than 70% occurring once. Sequenced here: peripheral blood, sampled from a patient treated with radiotherapy plus ipilimumab. The receptors were sampled from a human donor with non-small cell lung cancer that progressed on radiotherapy plus ipilimumab. Some clones in this sample may be carry-over from other donors' samples.

This chain connects TRBV5-1 to TRBJ2-2, with 7 bases identical to TRBD1. CDR3 length: 15 residues. CDR1 and CDR2 from the germline V gene are SGHRS and YFSETQ. Germline trimming cut 7 bases from V and 0 bases from J; bases unmatched to any gene: 6. Here the CDR3 reads CASVPGTANTGELFF. The DNA for the CDR3 is TGCGCCAGCGTGCCCGGGACAGCGAACACCGGGGAGCTGTTTTTT.

The rearrangement links TRBV25-1 to TRBJ2-7; tentatively, D is TRBD1 (5 bases). The CDR3 totals 12 residues. V lost 4 bases and J lost 4, with 8 bases in between. From germline, CDR1 is MGHDK and CDR2 SYGVNS. The CDR3 DNA sequence: TGTGCCAGCAGTGCACGACAGTACGAGCAGTACTTC. Residues: CASSARQYEQYF.

V gene TRBV18 combines with J gene TRBJ1-1; 7 nucleotides line up with TRBD1. CDR1 and CDR2 from the germline V gene are KGHSH and LQKENI. This CDR3 contains 15 residues. After removal of 5 bases from V and 2 bases from J, the junction contained 8 bases not matched to a gene. CDR3 amino acids: CASSIRGTVNTEAFF. The CDR3 coding sequence is TGTGCCAGCTCAATTAGGGGGACAGTTAACACTGAAGCTTTCTTT.

The chain uses TRBV7-9 and TRBJ1-2; 7 bases map to TRBD1. Germline assignment: CDR1 SEHNR and CDR2 FQNEAQ (reference sequence). The CDR3 contains 12 residues. The junction had 5 bases not matched to a gene; V was cut back by 5 bases and J by 8 bases. The CDR3 region is CASSVGDRGYTF. The DNA of the CDR3 is TGTGCCAGCAGCGTCGGGGACAGAGGCTACACCTTC.

The chain employs TRBV5-6 and TRBJ1-6, with a weak D call TRBD1 (5 bases). V was clipped by 4 bases and J by 7 bases, with 18 bases between them. CDR1 is SGHDT, CDR2 YYEEEE, per germline. This CDR3 has 16 residues. As DNA, the CDR3 is TGTGCCAGCAGCCGGTTATCGTCGGGGGGGAATTCACCCCTCCACTTT. It specifies CASSRLSSGGNSPLHF. The whole variable domain, filled in from reference TRBV5-6 and TRBJ1-6, reads DAGVTQSPTHLIKTRGQQVTLRCSPKSGHDTVSWYQQALGQGPQFIFQYYEEEERQRGNFPDRFSGHQFPNYSSELNVNALLLGDSALYLCASSRLSSGGNSPLHFGNGTRLTVT.

As for this clone: The germline gene is not matched at one end of the junction; a read error may be the cause. V usage is TRBV7-7 and J usage is TRBJ1-5, with a tentative D call TRBD1 (5 bases). The CDR3 is made up of 13 amino acids. Germline V gene data show CDR1 as SSHAT and CDR2 as FNYEAQ (reference sequence). CDR3 DNA sequence: TGTGCTAGCAGCTCCGCCCCGGGGGAGCCCCAGCATTTT. Its translation: CASSSAPGEPQHF.

J is TRBJ2-3 and V is TRBV7-2, with D tentatively TRBD1 or TRBD2 (6 bases each). Germline V gene lookup returns CDR1 SGHTA and CDR2 FQGNSA. The ends were cut back, 2 bases at V and 8 bases at J, with 17 bases in the middle. This CDR3 is built from 15 residues. The CDR3 DNA reads as TGTGCCAGCAGCTTAAGGGGGGATGGAGGTCTTACGCAGTATTTT. Encoded protein: CASSLRGDGGLTQYF.

The chain is built from TRBV2 and TRBJ2-3, with 7 bases aligning to TRBD1. This CDR3 has 15 residues. CDR1 SNHLY and CDR2 FYNNEI come from the germline V gene. V lost 6 bases to trimming and J lost 2 bases; unmatched junction nucleotides: 8. The CDR3 protein is CASSRQGRSTDTQYF. The DNA for the CDR3 is TGTGCCAGCAGCCGACAGGGCCGATCCACAGATACGCAGTATTTT.